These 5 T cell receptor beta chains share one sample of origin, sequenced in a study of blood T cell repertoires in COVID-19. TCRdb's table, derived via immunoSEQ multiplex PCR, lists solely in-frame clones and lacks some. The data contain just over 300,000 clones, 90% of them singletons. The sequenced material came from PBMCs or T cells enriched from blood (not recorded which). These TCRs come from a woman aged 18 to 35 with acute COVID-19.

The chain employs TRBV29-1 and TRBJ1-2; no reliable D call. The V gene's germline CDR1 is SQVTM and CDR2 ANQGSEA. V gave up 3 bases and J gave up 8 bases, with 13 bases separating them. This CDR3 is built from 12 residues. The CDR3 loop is CSVEAGRWGYTF. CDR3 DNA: TGCAGCGTTGAGGCAGGCCGGTGGGGCTACACCTTC.

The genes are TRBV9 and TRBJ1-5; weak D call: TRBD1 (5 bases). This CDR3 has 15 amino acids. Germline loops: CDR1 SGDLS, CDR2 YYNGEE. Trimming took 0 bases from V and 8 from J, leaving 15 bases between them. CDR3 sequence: CASSVGRGFGEPQHF. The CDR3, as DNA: TGTGCCAGCAGCGTAGGCCGGGGGTTCGGTGAGCCCCAGCATTTT.

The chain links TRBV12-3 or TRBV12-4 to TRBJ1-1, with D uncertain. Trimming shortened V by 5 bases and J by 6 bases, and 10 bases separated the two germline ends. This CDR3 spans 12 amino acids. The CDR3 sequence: CASSLLFPEAFF. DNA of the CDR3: TGTGCCAGCAGTCTGTTGTTCCCTGAAGCTTTCTTT.

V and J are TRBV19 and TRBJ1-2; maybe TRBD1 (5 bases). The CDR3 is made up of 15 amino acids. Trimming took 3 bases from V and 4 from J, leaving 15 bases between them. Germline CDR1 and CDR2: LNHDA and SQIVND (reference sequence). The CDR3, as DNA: TGTGCCAGTAGTATCTCCGGGGGATCCGTCTATGGCTACACCTTC. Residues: CASSISGGSVYGYTF.

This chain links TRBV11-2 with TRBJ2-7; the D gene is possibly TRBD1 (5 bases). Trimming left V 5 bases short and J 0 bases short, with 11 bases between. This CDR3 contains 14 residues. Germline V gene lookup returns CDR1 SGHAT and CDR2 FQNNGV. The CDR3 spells CASSLQTDSYEQYF. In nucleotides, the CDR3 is TGTGCCAGCAGCCTACAGACAGACTCCTACGAGCAGTACTTC.